This record looks at one TCR beta chain sequence and its context. This entry comes from a study of blood T cell repertoires in COVID-19. The assay was immunoSEQ multiplex PCR, and TCRdb's table has in-frame clones only and misses some. The sample lists around 300,000 clones, roughly 90% occurring once. Germline lookup yields CDR1 SGHTA and CDR2 FQGNSA. This CDR3 has 16 amino acids. V lost 4 bases and J lost 2; bases outside the gene matches: 9. The chain employs TRBV7-2 and TRBJ2-7, with TRBD2 matching over 9 bases. The receptor was derived from a woman in her twenties or thirties with COVID-19, enrolled during active disease. The sequenced material came from peripheral blood. CDR3: CASSYLAGRSTYEQYF. In nucleotides, the CDR3 is TGTGCCAGCAGCTACCTAGCGGGAAGGTCGACCTACGAGCAGTACTTC.